Listed below are T cell receptor beta chains from one sample, sequenced in a study of OX40 agonist ivuxolimab in advanced cancers. Sequencing used immunoSEQ multiplex PCR; TCRdb keeps in-frame clones, though not all of them. Of about 15,000 clones listed, 80% to 95% are singletons. The specimen comprised CD4+ or CD8+ T cells sorted from blood, sampled in a trial of the OX40 agonist ivuxolimab. All receptors derive from an adult with an advanced solid tumor such as melanoma, head and neck, liver or kidney cancer. The conserved cysteine and the conserved F or W are not part of the CDR3 here. The D gene is left open where the match is weak. Not all rows give a size; the values are once, few, many and, for expanded clones, a class.

j_gene: TRBJ2-1
v_gene: TRBV7-8
d_gene: .
abundance: .
CDR3aa: ASSLVRRSSYNEQF

j_gene: TRBJ1-1
v_gene: TRBV4-1
d_gene: .
abundance: .
CDR3aa: ASSHGWDGNTEAF

j_gene: TRBJ1-2
v_gene: TRBV20-1
d_gene: .
abundance: .
CDR3aa: SARRTDGYT

j_gene: TRBJ2-1
v_gene: TRBV27
d_gene: .
abundance: .
CDR3aa: ASSLTSVYEQF

j_gene: TRBJ2-1
v_gene: TRBV13
d_gene: TRBD2
abundance: once
CDR3aa: ASSLALAGYNEQF

j_gene: TRBJ2-6
v_gene: TRBV5-1
d_gene: .
abundance: .
CDR3aa: ASSDGGSGANVLT

j_gene: TRBJ2-7
v_gene: TRBV5-6
d_gene: .
abundance: .
CDR3aa: ASSRAEGWYEQY

j_gene: TRBJ1-4
v_gene: TRBV27
d_gene: .
abundance: once
CDR3aa: ASAATNEKLF

j_gene: TRBJ2-7
v_gene: TRBV4-1
d_gene: .
abundance: .
CDR3aa: ASSQVVSKLYEQY

j_gene: TRBJ2-1
v_gene: TRBV19
d_gene: .
abundance: .
CDR3aa: ASSIDRWGVPYNEQF

j_gene: TRBJ2-5
v_gene: TRBV6-6
d_gene: .
abundance: .
CDR3aa: ATSGHMSQETQY

j_gene: TRBJ2-5
v_gene: TRBV21-1
d_gene: .
abundance: .
CDR3aa: ASRAVRYTFSETQY

j_gene: TRBJ1-2
v_gene: TRBV5-4
d_gene: .
abundance: .
CDR3aa: ASSFNYGYT

j_gene: TRBJ2-1
v_gene: TRBV15
d_gene: TRBD2
abundance: .
CDR3aa: ATSRGGLAIGNEQF

j_gene: TRBJ2-1
v_gene: TRBV7-2
d_gene: .
abundance: .
CDR3aa: ASRSVHEQF

j_gene: TRBJ2-1
v_gene: TRBV2
d_gene: TRBD2
abundance: .
CDR3aa: ASSESLAGKHNEQF

j_gene: TRBJ1-2
v_gene: TRBV5-6
d_gene: .
abundance: once
CDR3aa: ASSLDRFDYGYT

j_gene: TRBJ1-1
v_gene: TRBV7-9
d_gene: .
abundance: once
CDR3aa: ASSFSPETEAF

j_gene: TRBJ2-5
v_gene: TRBV6-6
d_gene: .
abundance: .
CDR3aa: ASSLLAQETQY

j_gene: TRBJ2-4
v_gene: TRBV7-8
d_gene: TRBD1
abundance: .
CDR3aa: ASSSLTGRDIQY

j_gene: TRBJ2-1
v_gene: TRBV19
d_gene: TRBD2
abundance: .
CDR3aa: ASSQWGGTYNGQF

j_gene: TRBJ2-7
v_gene: TRBV7-6
d_gene: .
abundance: .
CDR3aa: ASSLMGLASSYEQY

j_gene: TRBJ2-5
v_gene: TRBV19
d_gene: .
abundance: .
CDR3aa: ASSISAQGFGTQY

j_gene: TRBJ2-2
v_gene: TRBV14
d_gene: TRBD2
abundance: .
CDR3aa: ASSQREGQFTGELF

j_gene: TRBJ1-3
v_gene: TRBV4-1
d_gene: .
abundance: .
CDR3aa: ASSQGDPLRESSGNTIY

j_gene: TRBJ2-5
v_gene: TRBV21-1
d_gene: .
abundance: .
CDR3aa: ASSKPSCQETQY

j_gene: TRBJ1-5
v_gene: TRBV28
d_gene: .
abundance: .
CDR3aa: ASSSNSGQPQH

j_gene: TRBJ1-2
v_gene: TRBV7-2
d_gene: TRBD1
abundance: few
CDR3aa: ASSASPGGAMNGYT

j_gene: TRBJ1-1
v_gene: TRBV25-1
d_gene: .
abundance: .
CDR3aa: ASSEQLNTEAF

j_gene: TRBJ2-3
v_gene: TRBV5-8
d_gene: TRBD2
abundance: .
CDR3aa: ASSLEWASGYTDTQY

j_gene: TRBJ2-1
v_gene: TRBV6-4
d_gene: .
abundance: .
CDR3aa: ASSEFAFSYNEQF

j_gene: TRBJ1-4
v_gene: TRBV7-8
d_gene: .
abundance: .
CDR3aa: ASSLLGGDEKLF

j_gene: TRBJ2-7
v_gene: TRBV6-5
d_gene: .
abundance: large
CDR3aa: ASSYSDRRYEQY

j_gene: TRBJ2-7
v_gene: TRBV14
d_gene: .
abundance: .
CDR3aa: ASSHTTDGYEQY

j_gene: TRBJ2-1
v_gene: TRBV7-9
d_gene: TRBD2
abundance: .
CDR3aa: ASSRGLAENNEQF

j_gene: TRBJ2-7
v_gene: TRBV2
d_gene: TRBD2
abundance: .
CDR3aa: ASSISSGSGHEQY